The present T cell receptor beta chain was sequenced within a study of regulatory T cells in long-lasting Graves disease. Study findings and constraints: There were preferences for TRBV28, TRBJ1-2 and TRBJ2-5 in persistent disease. Only a small sample size was used, which may have cut accuracy.

In its sample, this clonotype was seen a few times. Its antigen is currently unknown. Construction of the TCR beta libraries employed iRepertoire HTBI primers in conjunction with Arm-PCR of CDR3 regions. Original data processing: Gene usage covered about 62 TRBV and some 13 TRBJ segments. TCRdb independently ran MiXCR on the multiplex PCR reads; one entry per CDR3 protein. The V and J calls come from TCRdb's annotation, not from the publication. The data show more than 400,000 distinct CDR3 sequences, around 15% seen once. Time point given: newly diagnosed GD, antithyroid drugs for less than 3 months. Construction of the TCR library relied on RNA isolated from PBMCs. The germline V gene encodes CDR1 SGDLS and CDR2 YYNGEE. The CDR3 totals 18 residues. Trimming pared 3 bases from V and 2 bases from J, leaving 24 bases between. This sample also appeared in a second study, on T cells in Graves' hyperthyroidism and ophthalmopathy. That source reports: Ophthalmopathy was separated from stable hyperthyroidism by a 13 V-J model.

This clonotype originated in a man aged 40-55 years with Graves disease. The sequencing here drew on peripheral blood mononuclear cells (PBMCs), taken at new diagnosis, from a patient treated with antithyroid drugs. The chain is built from TRBV9 and TRBJ2-7; maybe TRBD2 (5 bases). The CDR3 DNA reads TGTGCCAGCAGCGCCCCCCTGGGAGTAGCAACGGGCGCCTACGAGCAGTACTTC. Residues: CASSAPLGVATGAYEQYF.